The clone carrying this T cell receptor beta chain came up a few times. The sample originates from a study of beta chain features in type 1 diabetes. Germline CDR1 is LNHNV and CDR2 is YYDKDF (reference sequence). This CDR3 is built from 15 residues. V trimming: 3 bases; J trimming: 4 bases; junction bases outside the gene matches: 4. The investigators reverse transcribed all of the isolated RNA, so they sequenced expressed TCRB transcripts. Average reads for naive, central memory and regulatory T cell samples were about 3.6 million. Sequencing was performed with immunoSEQ multiplex PCR; in TCRdb, only in-frame clones are kept and a portion is missing. This sample has about 290,000 clones, with 8% found just once. Populations obtained by sorting all exceeded 95% purity.

The chain is built from TRBV15 and TRBJ1-5, with 9 bases fitting TRBD1. The clonotype originates from a woman under 30 in good health. Material for sequencing was central memory CD4+ T cells from blood. CDR3 in DNA: TGTGCCACCAGCAGTGCCGGGACAGGGAATCAGCCCCAGCATTTT. It is translated as CATSSAGTGNQPQHF. Variable domain in full (rest from reference TRBV15 and TRBJ1-5): DAMVIQNPRYQVTQFGKPVTLSCSQTLNHNVMYWYQQKSSQAPKLLFHYYDKDFNNEADTPDNFQSRRPNTSFCFLDIRSPGLGDTAMYLCATSSAGTGNQPQHFGDGTRLSIL.